A single sample is the source of the 2 T cell receptor beta chains below, sequenced in a study of tissue T cells after allogeneic stem cell transplantation (dated by TCRdb to the early 2020s). The library was built by means of the immunoSEQ multiplex PCR assay. The table was pulled from immuneACCESS by TCRdb, which kept in-frame rearrangements only. Such tables lose some clones; where checked, under half of the loss comes from unresolved V genes, and the rest has no known cause. The sample table contains about 17,000 clones; only one count was recorded for about three quarters of them. Together, the top ten hold 0.75% to 1% of the sample. Sequenced material: spleen. The receptor set was obtained from a female BALB/c mouse in good health. Mice in this strain carry MHC haplotype H2-d.

This clone was detected once. Germline and genes: mouse. The read gets to within 1 residue of the CDR3 end, and the germline J gene fills in the rest. This chain links TRBV13-2 with TRBJ1-6, with 9 bases lining up with TRBD1. TRBJ1-6 is an ORF for which the function is uncertain. CDR3 length: 13 residues. Unmatched junction bases numbered 1, after V lost 7 bases and J lost 5 bases. CDR1 and CDR2 (germline): NNHNN, SYGAGS (reference sequence). The DNA read from the CDR3 is TGTGCCAGCAGGGACAGGGATAATTCGCCCCTCTAC. This gives the protein CASRDRDNSPLY. The complete CDR3 sequence is CASRDRDNSPLYF.

As to this clone: Germline and genes: mouse. The read terminates 1 residue ahead of where the CDR3 ends, so the germline J gene completes it. This sequence joins TRBV1 and TRBJ1-6; 10 bases fit TRBD1. TRBJ1-6 is noted as an ORF with a role that remains uncertain. Germline V gene data show CDR1 as NSQYPW and CDR2 as LRSPGD (reference sequence). After removal of 3 bases from V and 4 bases from J, the junction contained 3 bases not matched to a gene. The CDR3 runs 16 residues. CDR3 in amino acids: CTCSAGTGDYNSPLYF. Incomplete CDR3 DNA: TGCACCTGCAGTGCCGGGACAGGGGATTATAATTCGCCCCTCTAC.